This T cell receptor beta chain was documented in a study of graft-versus-host responses after intestinal transplantation. Study context: Recipients obtained multivisceral, liver-intestinal, or isolated intestinal transplants. Each recipient received anti-thymocyte globulin induction, then tacrolimus and steroids for about 3 years.

CDR3 size: 15 residues. Germline CDR1 LGHNA, CDR2 YNFKEQ. V was trimmed by 1 base and J by 3 bases, leaving 11 bases between them. TCRdb's table, derived via immunoSEQ multiplex PCR, lists solely in-frame clones and lacks some. The sample lists some 8,700 clones; 25% to 40% were seen once. Irradiated, violet-dye-labeled stimulator cells, around 200,000 in number, were plated with around 200,000 CFSE-labeled responder cells. The responders that had proliferated, CFSE-low CD3+CD4+ and CD3+CD8+ cells, were sorted after the reaction. This specimen was alloreactive CD4+ T cells from a mixed lymphocyte reaction culture, taken before intestinal transplant. Subset denoted: CFSE-low proliferating T cells sorted from roughly 6-day pre-transplant mixed lymphocyte reaction (GvH or HvG direction). This sequence was found in a human patient who received an intestinal transplant. The V gene is TRBV4-2, the J gene TRBJ2-3; a possible D gene is TRBD2 (5 bases). The CDR3 coding sequence is TGTGCCAGCAGCCAAGTGAAAGGAGGTACAGATACGCAGTATTTT. This gives the protein CASSQVKGGTDTQYF.